This TCR beta chain emerged from a study of T cells after yellow fever vaccination. The CDR3 runs to 13 residues. Trimming cost V 2 bases and J 9 bases; bases outside gene matches: 7. Germline loops: CDR1 MDHEN, CDR2 SYDVKM. TCRdb redid the calling of the 5' RACE reads with MiXCR, one entry per CDR3 protein. The top ten clones hold less than 0.55% of a sample with about 260,000 distinct CDR3 sequences, around 13% of them seen once. The rearrangement links TRBV28 to TRBJ2-7; 7 bases line up with TRBD1. The receptor was isolated from a man aged 25 to 40 who received the YFV17D yellow fever vaccine. Sequences were derived from CD4+ T cells sorted from PBMCs, sampled 45 days after the yellow fever booster vaccination. The CDR3 region is CASSLPGTEGQYF. The CDR3 DNA is TGTGCCAGCAGTTTACCCGGGACAGAAGGGCAGTACTTC. Drawing the rest from reference TRBV28 and TRBJ2-7, the complete variable domain is DVKVTQSSRYLVKRTGEKVFLECVQDMDHENMFWYRQDPGLGLRLIYFSYDVKMKEKGDIPEGYSVSREKKERFSLILESASTNQTSMYLCASSLPGTEGQYFGPGTRLTVT.